This entry is about one T cell receptor beta chain. The data belong to a study of CD8 T cells in Susac syndrome. Reverse transcription used about 0.45 to 1 ug RNA and random hexamers. A multiplex approach, immunoSEQ multiplex PCR, amplified TCR beta CDR3 across 54 Vbeta and 13 Jbeta. TCRdb re-called the immunoSEQ multiplex PCR reads through MiXCR, storing one row per CDR3 protein. The profile shows fewer than 350,000 distinct CDR3 sequences, 89% of them singletons. Sequencing targeted TCR beta in blood CD8+ and CD4+ T cells. TEMRA cells were FACS-enriched, while CD8+ and CD4+ T cells were negatively isolated. This CDR3 spans 15 amino acids. Per the germline V gene, CDR1 is SQVTM and CDR2 is ANQGSEA. The V and J ends lost 3 bases and 4 bases, in that order; junction bases with no gene match: 11.

The origin of this receptor is a human donor with multiple sclerosis. The sequenced sample consisted of CD8+ T cells from PBMCs. V and J are TRBV29-1 and TRBJ2-5, with 7 bases lining up with TRBD2. Here the CDR3 DNA reads TGCAGCGTTGATGGAGCGGGACTCGACCTAGAGACCCAGTACTTC. It translates to CSVDGAGLDLETQYF.